The sequence of this T cell receptor (beta chain) was determined in a study of post-analysis software for immune sequencing data. This clonotype was counted only a few times. Its specificity is unknown. The junction had 4 bases not matched to a gene; V was cut back by 7 bases and J by 0 bases. This CDR3 contains 16 residues. CDR1 SEHNR and CDR2 FQNEAQ come from the germline V gene (reference sequence). Whole-study findings and limits: Five or six TRBV segments, including TRBV5-6, TRBV5-1 and TRBV20-1, were more frequent in patients than controls.

TCR beta cDNA libraries included unique molecular identifiers. TCRdb reanalysed the PCR reads using MiXCR and keeps one entry per CDR3 protein. The table shows about 430,000 distinct CDR3 sequences, with 39% occurring only once. Sequencing was performed on blood. This chain connects TRBV7-9 to TRBJ1-6, with 9 bases matching TRBD1. The sequence came from a girl aged 2-10 years with multiple sclerosis. CDR3 DNA: TGTGCCAGCAACAAACAGGGGGCCTCCTATAATTCACCCCTCCACTTT. Translated: CASNKQGASYNSPLHF.